This TCR beta chain was profiled in a study of CD8 T cells in Susac syndrome. Study findings and constraints: The study acknowledged a relatively small number of individuals in its TCR sequencing and HLA analysis.

The V end was cut by 5 bases, the J end by 6 bases, with 14 bases between. This CDR3 contains 13 residues. The germline gives CDR1 SEHNR, CDR2 FQNEAQ (reference sequence). RNA amounts of 0.5 to 1 ug underwent reverse transcription with random hexamers. TCR beta CDR3 was amplified by immunoSEQ multiplex PCR. This amplification extended across 54 Vbeta and 13 Jbeta segments. TCRdb analysed the immunoSEQ multiplex PCR reads with MiXCR anew, one entry per CDR3 protein. The sample shows roughly 300,000 distinct CDR3 sequences, 80% to 90% of them seen only once. With respect to this clonotype: The antigen remains undetermined.

Sequencing of TCR beta was carried out in blood CD8+ and CD4+ T cells. Control patients had untreated stable or active relapsing-remitting multiple sclerosis by revised McDonald criteria. The chain uses TRBV7-9 and TRBJ2-7; tentatively, D is TRBD1 (7 bases). Sequenced sample: CD8+ T cells from PBMCs. This clonotype was sampled from a human donor with multiple sclerosis. The CDR3 DNA follows: TGTGCCAGCAGCGCACAGGGGAGGAGCGAGCAGTACTTC. Translating it yields CASSAQGRSEQYF.